Shown below are 8 T cell receptor beta chains from a single sample sequenced in a study of a mutant IDH1 vaccine in newly diagnosed glioma (dated by TCRdb to about 2021). According to the study, the label for this sample's time point signals: week 35, safety follow-up. Every vaccine dose consisted of 300 ug of a 20-mer mutant IDH1 peptide in Montanide, administered subcutaneously together with topical imiquimod. These receptors have no known antigen. The receptor library was made with the immunoSEQ multiplex PCR assay. TCRdb provides this immuneACCESS table in a form limited to in-frame rearrangements. Some clones are lacking; in checked studies, under half of them reflect an unresolved V gene, and why the rest are absent is not known. Across this sample there are about 50,000 clones, with around 84% seen only once. Of the sample, under 4.5% falls within the top ten clones. Specimen: PBMCs, collected from a glioma patient whose treatment included an IDH1 peptide vaccine. The origin of the receptors is a woman between 18 and 30 years old with glioma.

This chain's CDR3 is CASSISGTDTQYF. The CDR3 DNA sequence: TGTGCCAGCTCCATTAGTGGTACAGATACGCAGTATTTT. The chain combines TRBV6-5 with TRBJ2-3; D not resolved. This CDR3 spans 13 amino acids. The germline V gene has CDR1 MNHEY and CDR2 SVGAGI. Trimming pared 8 bases from V and 3 bases from J, leaving 12 bases between.

V is TRBV5-6 and J is TRBJ2-7, with D perhaps matching TRBD2 (5 bases). The CDR3 sequence is 13 residues long. V lost 0 bases and J lost 3, with 7 bases in between. The germline V gene has CDR1 SGHDT and CDR2 YYEEEE. In nucleotides, the CDR3 is TGTGCCAGCAGCTTGGATCGGGACTACGAGCAGTACTTC. Translation gives CASSLDRDYEQYF.

This chain connects TRBV2 to TRBJ2-5; the match to TRBD2 covers 8 bases. There are 16 residues in the CDR3. Per the germline V gene, CDR1 is SNHLY and CDR2 is FYNNEI. Trimming removed 3 bases from V and 2 bases from J; junction bases left unmatched: 8. Written as DNA, the CDR3 is TGTGCCAGCAGTGATGAGGCGGGGGGAATTCAAGAGACCCAGTACTTC. Encoded protein: CASSDEAGGIQETQYF.

The chain has TRBV5-1 and TRBJ2-2, with D hard to call. The CDR3 spans 14 residues. Germline values: CDR1 SGHRS, CDR2 YFSETQ. V lost 0 bases and J 4 bases, leaving 7 bases between the germline ends. CDR3 bases: TGCGCCAGCAGCTTGGATCGGGTCACCGGGGAGCTGTTTTTT. It specifies CASSLDRVTGELFF.

The gene calls are TRBV6-1 and TRBJ2-6; D might be TRBD1 (6 bases). In germline, CDR1 is MNHNS, CDR2 SASEGT. The CDR3 has 17 amino acids. Trimming left V 4 bases short and J 4 bases short, with 17 bases between. Here the CDR3 DNA reads TGTGCCAGCAGTGGGGAACCTATGGGGGCGGGGGCCAACGTCCTGACTTTC. It specifies CASSGEPMGAGANVLTF.

This chain uses TRBV4-1 with TRBJ1-2; no reliable D call. This CDR3 has 13 residues. CDR1 and CDR2 from the germline V gene are MGHRA and YSYEKL. Trimming removed 0 bases from V and 8 bases from J, with 10 bases in between. Here the CDR3 reads CASSQERGRGYTF. The CDR3 region has the DNA TGCGCCAGCAGCCAAGAGAGAGGCCGGGGCTACACCTTC.

V and J are TRBV27 and TRBJ2-7; D gene ambiguous. Per the germline V gene, CDR1 is MNHEY and CDR2 is SMNVEV (reference sequence). The V end lost 2 bases, the J end lost 5 bases, and 1 base lay between the germline ends. There are 10 residues in the CDR3. The chain's CDR3 is CASSLDEQYF. In DNA form, the CDR3 reads TGTGCCAGCAGTTTAGACGAGCAGTACTTC.

This chain joins TRBV27 and TRBJ1-6; 11 bases agree with TRBD1. This CDR3 has 17 amino acids. J lost 3 bases, V lost 4 bases, and 5 bases had no gene match. CDR1 is MNHEY and CDR2 is SMNVEV in the germline V gene (reference sequence). The CDR3 is CASSSGTGGFYNSPLHF. The CDR3 DNA is TGTGCCAGCAGTTCCGGGACAGGGGGTTTCTATAATTCACCCCTCCACTTT.